Each of the 13 T cell receptor beta chains below was sequenced from the same sample in a study of immune evolution from preneoplasia to lung adenocarcinoma. Sequencing used immunoSEQ multiplex PCR; TCRdb keeps in-frame clones, though not all of them. The sample has about 5,000 clones, 75% to 90% seen once. Sequences were obtained from FFPE minimally invasive lung adenocarcinoma tissue. These receptors were taken from a person aged 60 to 85 with lung adenocarcinoma.

This chain uses TRBV29-1 with TRBJ2-5, with 9 bases fitting TRBD2. From germline, CDR1 is SQVTM and CDR2 ANQGSEA. This CDR3 is built from 18 residues. The J segment lost 2 bases and the V segment lost 0 bases, leaving 13 bases of the junction unmatched. This CDR3 is CSVEDPLRVAGGQETQYF. The CDR3 DNA follows: TGCAGCGTTGAAGATCCGTTGAGGGTGGCGGGGGGGCAAGAGACCCAGTACTTC.

This clone was seen only a few times. The chain links TRBV28 to TRBJ2-1; 11 nucleotides align to TRBD2. There are 16 residues in the CDR3. The V gene end was trimmed by 5 bases and the J gene end by 6 bases; junction bases not matched to a gene: 9. CDR1 is MDHEN and CDR2 is SYDVKM in the germline V gene. CDR3 DNA sequence: TGTGCCAGCAGTCTAATTAGCGGGGGGGCCCTCAATGAGCAGTTCTTC. Protein product: CASSLISGGALNEQFF.

The sample holds one count of this clone. The V and J genes are TRBV4-1 and TRBJ1-3; 7 nucleotides agree with TRBD1. V lost 2 bases, J lost 1 base, and 2 bases stayed unmatched. The V gene's germline CDR1 is MGHRA and CDR2 YSYEKL. The CDR3 covers 15 residues. CDR3 nucleotides: TGCGCCAGCAGCCAATCGACAGGGTCTGGAAACACCATATATTTT. Encoded protein: CASSQSTGSGNTIYF.

The chain carries TRBV11-3 and TRBJ2-5; D is unresolved. The CDR3 sequence is 14 residues long. CDR1 and CDR2 from the germline V gene are SGHNT and YENEEA. The V end was cut by 5 bases, the J end by 2 bases, with 12 bases between. CDR3 protein: CASSPPGRQETQYF. CDR3 sequence (DNA): TGTGCCAGCAGCCCCCCGGGCAGGCAAGAGACCCAGTACTTC.

The V and J genes are TRBV15 and TRBJ2-1; 7 bases agree with TRBD1. CDR3 size: 13 residues. Germline V gives CDR1 LNHNV, CDR2 YYDKDF (reference sequence). The V and J ends lost 5 bases and 8 bases, in that order; junction bases with no gene match: 6. CDR3 loop: CATSERQGHEQFF. CDR3 nucleotides: TGTGCCACCAGCGAGCGACAGGGCCATGAGCAGTTCTTC. The whole variable domain, filled in from reference TRBV15 and TRBJ2-1, reads DAMVIQNPRYQVTQFGKPVTLSCSQTLNHNVMYWYQQKSSQAPKLLFHYYDKDFNNEADTPDNFQSRRPNTSFCFLDIRSPGLGDTAMYLCATSERQGHEQFFGPGTRLTVL.

This chain joins TRBV11-2 and TRBJ2-5; TRBD2 matches 11 bases. Trimming cost V 3 bases and J 2 bases; bases outside gene matches: 8. The CDR3 consists of 17 residues. CDR1 is SGHAT and CDR2 is FQNNGV in the germline V gene. The chain's CDR3 is CASSFGSSGGGQETQYF. The CDR3 nucleotides read TGTGCCAGCAGCTTCGGGAGTAGCGGGGGGGGACAAGAGACCCAGTACTTC.

This clone appeared a single time. The J gene is TRBJ2-7, the V gene TRBV11-3; a possible D gene is TRBD1 (7 bases). CDR1 is SGHNT and CDR2 is YENEEA in the germline V gene. The CDR3 is 15 residues long. V was cut by 4 bases and J by 7 bases, with 20 bases left in between. CDR3 nucleotides: TGTGCCAGCAGCTATGTCGCGGCAGGGGGAGGAGAGCAGTACTTC. This gives the protein CASSYVAAGGGEQYF.

There are a few counts of this clone. V usage is TRBV6-1 and J usage is TRBJ2-2; D may be TRBD1 or TRBD2 (5 bases each). The germline gives CDR1 MNHNS, CDR2 SASEGT. V lost 2 bases and J 6 bases, leaving 22 bases between the germline ends. CDR3 length: 18 residues. CDR3 in amino acids: CASSELLVGPSGPGELFF. In DNA form, the CDR3 reads TGTGCCAGCAGTGAATTGTTAGTGGGGCCCAGCGGTCCCGGGGAGCTGTTTTTT.

In its sample, this clone was seen a few times. The J gene is TRBJ2-3, the V gene TRBV9; D remains ambiguous. Germline CDR1 is SGDLS and CDR2 is YYNGEE. Trimming pared 0 bases from V and 6 bases from J, leaving 11 bases between. The CDR3 totals 14 residues. The CDR3 bases are TGTGCCAGCAGCGTAGTTGGGGTTTGGGATACGCAGTATTTT. This gives the protein CASSVVGVWDTQYF. The entire variable domain, with the rest obtained from reference TRBV9 and TRBJ2-3, is as follows: DSGVTQTPKHLITATGQRVTLRCSPRSGDLSVYWYQQSLDQGLQFLIQYYNGEERAKGNILERFSAQQFPDLHSELNLSSLELGDSALYFCASSVVGVWDTQYFGPGTRLTVL.

The chain carries TRBV4-1 and TRBJ1-3; D is perhaps TRBD1 (5 bases). Per germline, CDR1 MGHRA and CDR2 YSYEKL. CDR3 length equals 13 residues. V shed 8 bases and J shed 2 bases, with 10 bases lying between them. CDR3 nucleotides: TGCGCCAGCTTTGGACATCCTGGAAACACCATATATTTT. Its protein is CASFGHPGNTIYF.

This clone was observed a few times. The CDR3: CASKQAQGAVGELFF. CDR3 DNA sequence: TGTGCCAGCAAGCAGGCACAGGGGGCTGTCGGGGAGCTGTTTTTT. The chain is built from TRBV6-6 and TRBJ2-2; 9 positions match TRBD1. Germline-derived CDR1 and CDR2 are MNHNY and SVGAGI (reference sequence). The CDR3 spans 15 residues. Losses at the gene ends were 7 bases for V and 7 bases for J; bases not matched to a gene: 10.

This clone is categorized as hyperexpanded. V gene TRBV27 combines with J gene TRBJ2-5, with D possibly being TRBD1 or TRBD2 (5 bases each). The CDR3 contains 14 residues. Germline lookup yields CDR1 MNHEY and CDR2 SMNVEV (reference sequence). V dropped 6 bases and J dropped 13 bases, with 24 bases sitting between them. CDR3 amino acids: CASSPHTPRDPWYF. Here the CDR3 DNA reads TGTGCCAGCAGCCCACATACTCCCCGGGACCCCTGGTACTTC.

The V gene is TRBV30, the J gene TRBJ1-1; D remains ambiguous. V was pared by 0 bases and J by 10 bases, with 6 bases between. There are 10 residues in the CDR3. Germline V CDR1 and CDR2: GTSNPN, SVGIG (reference sequence). CDR3 in amino acids: CAWSVQVAFF. The CDR3 DNA reads as TGTGCCTGGAGTGTACAAGTAGCTTTCTTT.